The text below deals with one TCR beta chain. Germline V gives CDR1 SNHLY, CDR2 FYNNEI. The CDR3 contains 13 residues. The V end was cut by 8 bases, the J end by 3 bases, with 14 bases between. How the authors handled the data: The assay estimated nucleated cells by amplifying reference gene primers. Clones were read by immunoSEQ multiplex PCR, and TCRdb kept only the in-frame ones, dropping some. V and J calls and clone size are as listed in that table; D and trimming were resolved from the DNA. Of around 95,000 clones detected, around four fifths appear once; the ten largest clones hold roughly 12%. This entry is derived from a study of blood T cell repertoires in COVID-19. Overall study context: Acute and convalescent COVID-19 specimens originated in the United States, Italy and Spain. The cDNA or gDNA used as material had been derived from T cells, B-cell-depleted T cells, or PBMCs.

The J gene is TRBJ2-7, the V gene TRBV2; possible D gene TRBD1, 5 bases. Sequenced sample: peripheral blood. This TCR derives from a man aged 50 to 60 with active or convalescent COVID-19. The CDR3, as DNA: TGTGCCAGCTGCCTGACAGCTGACTACGAGCAGTACTTC. This sequence encodes CASCLTADYEQYF.